This T cell receptor (beta chain) was obtained from a study of T cell responses to AZD1222 COVID-19 vaccine. Measured with immunoSEQ multiplex PCR; TCRdb has only the in-frame clones, and not every one. The repertoire has around 150,000 clones, approximately 90% of them found once; the top ten carry around 4.5%. Regarding this clone: Antigen unknown.

Germline lookup yields CDR1 SGHTA and CDR2 FQGNSA. With 3 bases removed from V and 7 bases from J, the gap between germline ends came to 10 bases. There are 13 residues in the CDR3. Study-wide results and caveats: Rises in breadth and depth of Spike-specific TCRs came after two AZD1222 doses. Clonal diversity was possibly underestimated; the donors were predominantly white British and more often female.

Sequenced here: peripheral blood, sampled on day 0 of MenACWY control vaccination. The V call is TRBV7-2, the J call TRBJ1-5; D uncertain. The clonotype was recovered from an adult in good health. In DNA form, the CDR3 reads TGTGCCAGCAGCTTTGGGTACGGGCAGCCCCAGCATTTT. Translated, it gives CASSFGYGQPQHF.